The next 3 T cell receptor beta chains were all read from a single sample in a study of blood T cell repertoires in COVID-19. The method was immunoSEQ multiplex PCR; TCRdb's version includes in-frame clones alone and lacks a portion of them. The sample carries under 200,000 clones, 65% to 85% recorded once. Sequencing input: peripheral blood. The receptors were gathered from a woman aged 55-70 years with acute or convalescent COVID-19.

This chain joins TRBV6-5 and TRBJ1-5, with unresolved D. Looked up from germline, CDR1 is MNHEY and CDR2 is SVGAGI. V gave up 9 bases and J gave up 0 bases, with 15 bases separating them. The CDR3 is 15 residues long. CDR3 amino acids: CASGSGDTSNQPQHF. In DNA, the CDR3 is TGTGCCAGTGGTTCCGGGGATACTAGCAATCAGCCCCAGCATTTT.

The chain uses TRBV18 and TRBJ1-3; D unresolved. Deletions cut 0 bases from V and 2 bases from J, with 8 bases between. The CDR3 length is 15 residues. From germline, CDR1 is KGHSH and CDR2 LQKENI. CDR3 residues: CASSPPEGAGNTIYF. Written as DNA, the CDR3 is TGTGCCAGCTCACCACCGGAGGGAGCTGGAAACACCATATATTTT. Drawing the rest from reference TRBV18 and TRBJ1-3, the complete variable domain is NAGVMQNPRHLVRRRGQEARLRCSPMKGHSHVYWYRQLPEEGLKFMVYLQKENIIDESGMPKERFSAEFPKEGPSILRIQQVVRGDSAAYFCASSPPEGAGNTIYFGEGSWLTVV.

The chain has TRBV6-5 and TRBJ1-1; tentative D call: TRBD1 (6 bases). In germline, CDR1 is MNHEY, CDR2 SVGAGI. The V and J ends lost 5 bases and 2 bases respectively, with 9 bases between them. This CDR3 contains 13 residues. The CDR3 nucleotides read TGTGCCAGCAGTAGACAGGACAACACTGAAGCTTTCTTT. Translating gives CASSRQDNTEAFF.